This T cell receptor (beta chain) was documented in a study of T-cell reconstitution after alpha-beta-depleted transplantation in children. Broader study findings: Some patients' high day-60 TCRbeta diversity was traced to surviving recipient T cells and thymic progenitors. Several hundred rapidly expanded clones from non-depleted graft cells reportedly supplied alpha-beta T cells about two months post-transplant. Once a year had passed after transplant, T-cell counts and diversity came mostly from newly produced T cells.

As it was prepared, the TCRbeta library received unique molecular identifiers. MiXCR, applied by TCRdb to the PCR reads, yields one record per CDR3 protein. The sample has 200,000 or so distinct CDR3 sequences, about 6% seen once. This clonotype came up many times. The target antigen is unknown. This TCR was recovered from a girl younger than two with combined immunodeficiency, due to receive a stem cell transplant. The sample in question was PBMCs, obtained before TCRalphabeta/CD19-depleted stem cell transplant.

This CDR3 reads CASSPLARTTGELFF. The CDR3 DNA sequence: TGTGCCAGCAGCCCGCTCGCCAGGACTACCGGGGAGCTGTTTTTT. V usage is TRBV11-3 and J usage is TRBJ2-2, with D possibly being TRBD2 (5 bases). This CDR3 has 15 amino acids. Deletions cut 5 bases from V and 5 bases from J, with 15 bases between. Germline CDR1 SGHNT, CDR2 YENEEA.